Listed here are 13 T cell receptor beta chains from one sample, sequenced in a study of CD8 T cells in Susac syndrome (dated by TCRdb to about 2019). Library preparation employed the immunoSEQ multiplex PCR assay. RNA was extracted with the RNeasy kit and roughly 0.5 to 1 ug was reverse transcribed using random hexamers. TCRdb took the public reads, trimmed them with fastp at Q25, ran MiXCR for clone calling and kept in-frame beta chains. Rows with one shared CDR3 protein collapse into an entry with the most common genes and DNA. This sample lists some 110,000 distinct CDR3 sequences; roughly 93% were detected once. The ten top clones hold roughly 0.29% of the sample. Source material: CD8+ T cells from PBMCs. All receptors come from a human donor with multiple sclerosis.

The J gene is TRBJ1-3, the V gene TRBV7-9; D is unclear. V lost 8 bases and J 4 bases, leaving 6 bases between the germline ends. Germline V CDR1 and CDR2: SEHNR, FQNEAQ (reference sequence). The CDR3 is 11 amino acids. The CDR3 sequence: CASGSGNTIYF. The CDR3 DNA sequence: TGTGCCAGCGGAAGCGGAAACACCATATATTTT.

The chain recombines TRBV27 with TRBJ2-7; D may be TRBD1 or TRBD2 (5 bases each). Germline V lookup: CDR1 MNHEY, CDR2 SMNVEV (reference sequence). This CDR3 spans 12 amino acids. Trimming took 8 bases from V and 4 from J, leaving 12 bases between them. Written as DNA, the CDR3 is TGTGCCAGCGGGGGTTTGAATTACGAGCAGTACTTC. It is translated as CASGGLNYEQYF.

The chain carries TRBV12-3 or TRBV12-4 and TRBJ2-7; D is possibly TRBD2 (5 bases). V was trimmed by 0 bases and J by 1 base, leaving 10 bases between them. The CDR3 loop spans 15 amino acids. In DNA, the CDR3 is TGTGCCAGCAGTTTAGCTGCCGGGGAGTCCTACGAGCAGTACTTC. It specifies CASSLAAGESYEQYF.

J is TRBJ1-2 and V is TRBV19; D may be TRBD1 (5 bases). V lost 5 bases, J lost 0 bases, and 10 bases lay in between. The germline V gene has CDR1 LNHDA and CDR2 SQIVND (reference sequence). This CDR3 contains 14 residues. CDR3: CASSPRTPNYGYTF. CDR3 DNA sequence: TGTGCCAGTAGTCCCCGGACACCTAACTATGGCTACACCTTC.

This sequence joins TRBV5-1 and TRBJ1-2; unclear D gene. This CDR3 spans 11 amino acids. Germline CDR1 reads SGHRS; CDR2 reads YFSETQ. Trimming stripped 5 bases from V and 8 bases from J, with 10 bases between. The CDR3 region has the DNA TGCGCCAGCAGTGGGGTGGAAGGCTACACCTTC. Encoded protein: CASSGVEGYTF.

This sequence joins TRBV9 and TRBJ2-3, with D perhaps TRBD2 (7 bases). V lost 3 bases to trimming and J lost 1 base, with 12 bases between them. Germline CDR1 and CDR2: SGDLS and YYNGEE. This CDR3 contains 15 residues. The CDR3: CASSAYGGRTDTQYF. Written as DNA, the CDR3 is TGTGCCAGCAGCGCATACGGGGGGCGCACAGATACGCAGTATTTT.

The chain is built from TRBV28 and TRBJ2-5, with 9 bases that match TRBD2. This CDR3 contains 16 residues. V dropped 5 bases and J dropped 2; count of bases not matched to a gene: 9. Germline values: CDR1 MDHEN, CDR2 SYDVKM. CDR3 nucleotide sequence: TGTGCCAGCAGTACCCCCCAGCGGGGGGAACAAGAGACCCAGTACTTC. Its protein product is CASSTPQRGEQETQYF.

V is TRBV18 and J is TRBJ1-4; TRBD1 agrees at 8 bases. The CDR3 runs 15 residues. The V segment lost 3 bases and the J segment 8 bases; nucleotides outside the gene matches: 8. The germline gives CDR1 KGHSH, CDR2 LQKENI. Written as DNA, the CDR3 is TGTGCCAGCTCACCCCGGGACAGGCGAGAGGAAAAACTGTTTTTT. Protein sequence: CASSPRDRREEKLFF.

The chain employs TRBV5-4 and TRBJ2-5; D uncertain. The V gene lost 1 base and the J gene lost 2 bases, with 6 bases spanning the gap. CDR1 and CDR2 from the germline V gene are SGHNT and YYREEE (reference sequence). The CDR3 is 13 residues long. CDR3 loop: CASSLWYQETQYF. In DNA, the CDR3 is TGTGCCAGCAGCTTGTGGTATCAAGAGACCCAGTACTTC.

This chain connects TRBV10-3 to TRBJ1-5, with no clear D. CDR3 length: 13 residues. CDR1 is ENHRY, CDR2 SYGVKD, per germline. Trimming pared 1 base from V and 5 bases from J, leaving 6 bases between. The CDR3 protein is CAISEFKDQPQHF. In DNA form, the CDR3 reads TGTGCCATCAGTGAGTTTAAGGATCAGCCCCAGCATTTT.

The chain combines TRBV29-1 with TRBJ1-1; TRBD1 matches at 7 bases. Germline V gene sequence: CDR1 SQVTM, CDR2 ANQGSEA. Trimming at V came to 8 bases and at J to 1 base, leaving 7 bases not matched to a gene. The CDR3 is 13 residues long. The CDR3 protein is CSTYRGGNTEAFF. Written as DNA, the CDR3 is TGCAGCACCTACAGGGGAGGGAACACTGAAGCTTTCTTT.

This chain joins TRBV5-1 and TRBJ1-6, with D tentatively TRBD1 (5 bases). V was trimmed by 2 bases and J by 8 bases, leaving 17 bases between them. Germline-derived CDR1 and CDR2 are SGHRS and YFSETQ. This CDR3 has 16 residues. This chain's CDR3 is CASSLLGLHPDSPLHF. In DNA, the CDR3 is TGCGCCAGCAGCTTATTGGGACTACACCCGGATTCACCCCTCCACTTT.

The chain employs TRBV3-1 and TRBJ2-1; D not certain. The germline V and J ends were trimmed by 3 bases and 8 bases, with 8 bases remaining between them. The CDR3 length is 12 residues. Germline V gene data show CDR1 as LGHDT and CDR2 as YNNKEL (reference sequence). CDR3 protein: CASSQVLDEQFF. As DNA, the CDR3 is TGTGCCAGCAGCCAGGTCTTGGATGAGCAGTTCTTC.